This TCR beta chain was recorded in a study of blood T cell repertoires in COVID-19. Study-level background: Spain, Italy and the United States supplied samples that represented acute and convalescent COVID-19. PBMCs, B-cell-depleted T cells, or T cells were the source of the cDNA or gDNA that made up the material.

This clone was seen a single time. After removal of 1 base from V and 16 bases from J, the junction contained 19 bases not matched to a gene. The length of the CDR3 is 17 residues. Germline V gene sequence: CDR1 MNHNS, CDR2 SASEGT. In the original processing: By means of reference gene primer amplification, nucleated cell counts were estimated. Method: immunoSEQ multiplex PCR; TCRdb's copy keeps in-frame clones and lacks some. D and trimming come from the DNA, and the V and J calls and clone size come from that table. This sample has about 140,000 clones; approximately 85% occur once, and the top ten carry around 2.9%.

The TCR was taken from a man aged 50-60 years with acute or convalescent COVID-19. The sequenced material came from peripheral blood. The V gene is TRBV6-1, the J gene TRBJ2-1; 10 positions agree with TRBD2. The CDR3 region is CASSEVWTSGRGGFGFF. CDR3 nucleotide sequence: TGTGCCAGCAGTGAAGTTTGGACTAGCGGCCGAGGGGGCTTCGGTTTCTTC.